A selection of T cell receptor beta chains follows, all from one sample in a study of T cells expressing NK-cell markers. TCRdb reprocessed the 5' RACE reads, keeping one entry per CDR3 protein, no DNA. The table lists a few hundred thousand distinct CDR3 sequences, with around 3.3% in the top ten. Source material: blood T cells: a sorted CD56 or NKG2C T cell subset, CD4+ or CD8+ T cells, or bulk PBMC T cells (not recorded which). Receptors originate from a man aged 18 to 29 in good health. The CDR3 runs from the conserved cysteine through the conserved F or W. The order of the fields is CDR3 length, V gene, J gene, CDR3 protein.

16	TRBV14	TRBJ2-3	CASSQDGSYGPDTQYF
15	TRBV12-3/TRBV12-4	TRBJ1-1	CASRNAKTGSIEAFF
18	TRBV4-3	TRBJ2-2	CASSQERWISDNTGELFF
16	TRBV29-1	TRBJ2-1	CSVDGGEVEGRDEQFF
13	TRBV28	TRBJ2-7	CASQLPGRLEQYF
15	TRBV12-3/TRBV12-4	TRBJ2-5	CASSLSPGQGETQYF
16	TRBV3-1	TRBJ2-5	CASSHGTTVNRETQYF
13	TRBV6-2/TRBV6-3	TRBJ1-2	CASASPRLFGYTF
11	TRBV6-1	TRBJ1-2	CASRVGDGYTF
13	TRBV20-1	TRBJ1-2	CSATLGSLGGYTF
13	TRBV29-1	TRBJ1-4	CSVVGPGDEKLFF
13	TRBV7-3	TRBJ2-5	CASSLRSGETQYF
15	TRBV20-1	TRBJ1-1	CSAFPLSGGDTEAFF
15	TRBV4-1	TRBJ2-1	CASSLASSTFSEQFF
16	TRBV9	TRBJ2-1	CASSVSPSGTNNEQFF
17	TRBV12-3/TRBV12-4	TRBJ2-1	CASSAREGQGAMDEQFF
15	TRBV12-3/TRBV12-4	TRBJ2-5	CASSLLAGASETQYF
14	TRBV6-1	TRBJ2-5	CASSRTGGRKTQYF
16	TRBV7-9	TRBJ2-5	CASSLSQKSYQETQYF
15	TRBV5-1	TRBJ2-1	CASSSSGTSYNEQFF
13	TRBV29-1	TRBJ2-5	CSVRLGTPETQYF
17	TRBV10-3	TRBJ2-1	CAISESSLVVIDNEQFF
15	TRBV7-9	TRBJ2-2	CASSQRAATHGELFF
11	TRBV20-1	TRBJ2-7	CSPGTIYEQYF
15	TRBV15	TRBJ2-3	CATSRAQREEDTQYF
13	TRBV9	TRBJ2-4	CASSPSGPDIQYF
15	TRBV12-3/TRBV12-4	TRBJ2-3	CASSPRTSPPDTQYF
13	TRBV11-3	TRBJ1-1	CASSPVHRAEAFF
13	TRBV20-1	TRBJ2-7	CSADSGTSREQYF
12	TRBV29-1	TRBJ2-7	CSVGRTRYEQYF
17	TRBV6-2/TRBV6-3	TRBJ2-3	CASSYERRILNPDTQYF
15	TRBV29-1	TRBJ2-5	CSVSPSGTGKETQYF
11	TRBV20-1	TRBJ2-7	CSATVIYEQYF
16	TRBV18	TRBJ2-1	CASSPPVGGGKDEQFF
16	TRBV20-1	TRBJ2-3	CSARESRPRTTDTQYF
13	TRBV27	TRBJ2-1	CASSFRIQGEQFF
16	TRBV3-1	TRBJ2-3	CASSQQPGPSTDTQYF
19	TRBV7-8	TRBJ2-4	CASSLASMEGPRGKNIQYF
16	TRBV4-2	TRBJ1-3	CASSQEEQSFGDTIYF
17	TRBV12-3/TRBV12-4	TRBJ2-1	CASSLAGTSGNYNEQFF
14	TRBV7-2	TRBJ2-2	CASSRRDYTGELFF
13	TRBV29-1	TRBJ1-1	CSVVQPIQGEAFF
14	TRBV12-3/TRBV12-4	TRBJ2-2	CASSLRRTGRELFF
13	TRBV6-1	TRBJ2-7	CASKRPWAYEQYF
19	TRBV11-3	TRBJ1-6	CASSLGWWERLSGNSPLHF